This T cell receptor beta chain was found in a study of technical replicates of blood from a handful of donors. The table came from immunoSEQ multiplex PCR; TCRdb's copy has only in-frame clones and leaves some out. The sample holds 45,000 to 60,000 clones, less than 95% seen once. The CDR3 has 15 residues. Germline V gene lookup returns CDR1 MGHRA and CDR2 YSYEKL. With 0 bases removed from V and 9 bases from J, the gap between germline ends came to 15 bases. The TCR sequence derives from a human donor in good health. Some clones in this sample may be carry-over from other donors' samples. Sequences were obtained from PBMCs. The gene calls are TRBV4-1 and TRBJ2-1; weak D call: TRBD1 (6 bases). CDR3 in amino acids: CASSQEGPGVGEQFF. CDR3 coding DNA: TGCGCCAGCAGCCAAGAAGGTCCAGGGGTGGGTGAGCAGTTCTTC.